The 8 T cell receptor beta chains below all came from one sample that was sequenced in a study of blood T cell repertoires in COVID-19. Produced via immunoSEQ multiplex PCR; TCRdb's table is partial and in-frame only. The sample carries 250,000 to 400,000 clones, around 90% recorded once. Sequencing input: PBMCs or T cells enriched from blood (not recorded which). Receptor source: a man aged 60-69 years who had recovered from COVID-19.

The chain joins TRBV28 to TRBJ2-5, with 14 nucleotides matching TRBD2. The CDR3 totals 17 residues. From germline, CDR1 is MDHEN and CDR2 SYDVKM. Trimming cost V 5 bases and J 3 bases; bases outside gene matches: 8. CDR3 amino acids: CASSPRLAGGPKETQYF. The CDR3 DNA is TGTGCCAGCAGTCCCCGACTAGCGGGAGGGCCTAAAGAGACCCAGTACTTC.

The CDR3 region has the DNA TGTGCCAGCAGCTCAGGACAGGGAAACACCATATATTTT. Translated: CASSSGQGNTIYF. The chain carries TRBV3-1 (or the pseudogene TRBV3-2) and TRBJ1-3, with D perhaps TRBD1 (6 bases). The CDR3 is made up of 13 amino acids. Germline CDR1 reads LGHDT; CDR2 reads YNNKEL (reference sequence). The germline V and J ends were trimmed by 5 bases and 4 bases, with 9 bases remaining between them.

This clone has just one count. V and J are TRBV18 and TRBJ2-3, with 10 positions matching TRBD2. CDR3 length: 17 amino acids. Germline lookup yields CDR1 KGHSH and CDR2 LQKENI. The ends lost 0 bases at V and 4 bases at J; junction bases unmatched: 7. CDR3 sequence: CASSPPSAGGRSDTQYF. The CDR3 coding sequence is TGTGCCAGCTCACCACCATCAGCGGGAGGGCGGTCAGATACGCAGTATTTT.

This clone was recorded a few times. J is TRBJ1-1 and V is TRBV11-2; perhaps TRBD1 as D (5 bases). The CDR3 loop spans 14 amino acids. V was clipped by 5 bases and J by 4 bases, with 14 bases between them. Germline V gene data show CDR1 as SGHAT and CDR2 as FQNNGV. The DNA of the CDR3 is TGTGCCAGCAGCCTTCGGACATATCCCACTGAAGCTTTCTTT. Protein product: CASSLRTYPTEAFF.

The genes are TRBV7-2 and TRBJ2-1, with D perhaps TRBD2 (5 bases). Germline V gene data show CDR1 as SGHTA and CDR2 as FQGNSA. Trimming removed 4 bases at V and 12 bases at J, with 16 bases between. This CDR3 has 13 residues. CDR3 loop: CASSYDSRGGQFF. The CDR3 DNA is TGTGCCAGCAGCTATGATTCCAGAGGAGGGCAGTTCTTC.

The J gene is TRBJ2-4, the V gene TRBV27, with D tentatively TRBD1 (6 bases). The CDR3 length is 16 residues. Trimming removed 7 bases from V and 7 bases from J, with 23 bases in between. Germline CDR1 MNHEY, CDR2 SMNVEV (reference sequence). As DNA, the CDR3 is TGTGCCAGCACCGAAATGAAGACAGGTCTGGGGAACATTCAGTACTTC. Translation: CASTEMKTGLGNIQYF.

The CDR3 loop is CASSPKGLAGDSGEQFF. The CDR3 region has the DNA TGCGCCAGCAGCCCTAAGGGACTAGCGGGAGATTCGGGTGAGCAGTTCTTC. This chain links TRBV4-1 with TRBJ2-1, with 14 bases identical to TRBD2. Per germline, CDR1 MGHRA and CDR2 YSYEKL. This CDR3 contains 17 residues. V lost 4 bases, J lost 9 bases, and 11 bases stayed unmatched.

The J gene is TRBJ2-1, the V gene TRBV6-1, with 16 bases identical to TRBD2. From germline, CDR1 is MNHNS and CDR2 SASEGT. V trimming: 0 bases; J trimming: 8 bases; junction bases outside the gene matches: 13. The CDR3 spans 20 residues. The chain's CDR3 is CASSEATGTSGRGSRDEQFF. In DNA, the CDR3 is TGTGCCAGCAGTGAAGCGACAGGGACTAGCGGGAGGGGTTCTAGGGATGAGCAGTTCTTC.